What follows are 7 T cell receptor beta chains derived from one specimen sequenced in a study of tissue T cells after allogeneic stem cell transplantation. Specified time point: mouse harvest day 7 after allogeneic transplant. Each mouse received 10^7 T-cell-depleted marrow cells plus 10^6 splenic CD5+ T cells by tail vein. Measured with immunoSEQ multiplex PCR; TCRdb has only the in-frame clones, and not every one. The table lists almost 8,500 clones, over 35% of them singletons. The sample was skin. The receptors come from a female BALB/c mouse given C57BL/6 T cells with graft-versus-host disease after an allogeneic hematopoietic cell transplant.

This clone was found a few times. Mouse names are used for the genes. The read ends 1 residue before the CDR3 terminus; that terminus is restored from the germline J gene. The genes are TRBV12-1 and TRBJ2-1, with 7 bases fitting TRBD2. Germline V lookup: CDR1 SGHSN, CDR2 HYEKVE. The CDR3 is made up of 14 amino acids. V lost 4 bases, J lost 1 base, and 3 bases stayed unmatched. Incomplete CDR3 DNA: TGTGCCAGCTCCCCGGGGGGGAACTATGCTGAGCAGTTC. Protein product: CASSPGGNYAEQF. The entire CDR3 is CASSPGGNYAEQFF. Variable domain in full (rest from reference TRBV12-1 and TRBJ2-1): DSGVVQSPRHIIKEKGGRSVLTCIPISGHSNVVWYQQTLGKELKFLIQHYEKVERDKGFLPSRFSVQQFDDYHSEMNMSALELEDSAMYFCASSPGGNYAEQFFGPGTRLTVL.

Regarding this clone: All gene names here are mouse names. CDR3 protein: CASSQELGGRWAEQFF. The CDR3 bases that were read are TGTGCCAGCAGCCAAGAGCTGGGGGGGCGATGGGCTGAGCAGTTC. This chain joins TRBV5 and TRBJ2-1; TRBD2 aligns across 10 bases. The CDR3 is cut off 1 residue early in the read; its end comes from the germline J gene. Germline loops: CDR1 LGHNA, CDR2 YNLKQL (reference sequence). Trimming took 0 bases from V and 7 from J; bases not matched to a gene: 6. The CDR3 consists of 16 residues.

As regards this clone: Gene names refer to mouse genes. From the germline J gene comes the end of the CDR3, since the read stops 1 residue before it. The rearrangement joins TRBV15 to TRBJ2-5; 8 bases align to TRBD2. CDR1 is SGHND and CDR2 is FRSKSL in the germline V gene. Trimming cost V 4 bases and J 6 bases; bases outside gene matches: 0. The CDR3 covers 12 residues. Partial CDR3 DNA: TGTGCCAGCAGTTCTGGGGGGGACACCCAGTAC. Protein sequence: CASSSGGDTQY. The CDR3 reads in full as CASSSGGDTQYF.

About this clone itself: Genes here carry mouse names. CDR3 loop: CASSPGLGENTLYF. The DNA read from the CDR3 is TGTGCCAGCAGTCCCGGACTGGGGGAAAACACCTTGTAC. This chain connects TRBV26 to TRBJ2-4, with 10 bases fitting TRBD2. The CDR3 end is not reached by the read, which stops 1 residue before it; the germline J gene fills it in. The CDR3 covers 14 residues. Germline V gene lookup returns CDR1 KGHPV and CDR2 FQNQEV (reference sequence). After removal of 4 bases from V and 4 bases from J, the junction contained 2 bases not matched to a gene.

This clone showed up just a few times. Gene names are mouse gene names. The DNA ends 1 residue before the CDR3 does, and the rest of the CDR3 is filled in from the germline J gene. The V and J genes are TRBV3 and TRBJ2-5, with 7 bases aligning to TRBD1. Germline V gene lookup returns CDR1 SNHLY and CDR2 FYNGKV (reference sequence). CDR3 length equals 14 residues. After removal of 2 bases from V and 4 bases from J, the junction contained 3 bases not matched to a gene. The sequenced part of the CDR3 DNA is TGTGCCAGCAGCTTAAGCAGGGGGAAAGACACCCAGTAC. Amino acid sequence: CASSLSRGKDTQY. The whole CDR3 reads CASSLSRGKDTQYF.

This clone was seen once. Genes and germline come from the mouse. Sequencing ends 1 residue short of the CDR3 end; the germline J gene provides the rest. The J gene is TRBJ2-2, the V gene TRBV19, with TRBD2 identical over 11 bases. J was trimmed by 1 base and V by 0 bases; bases with no gene match: 5. The CDR3 contains 18 residues. CDR1 and CDR2 from the germline V gene are FNHDT and SITEND (reference sequence). CDR3 residues: CASSIVTGGGGNTGQLYF. The CDR3 bases that were read are TGTGCCAGCAGTATAGTGACTGGGGGGGGCGGAAACACCGGGCAGCTCTAC.

To note about this clone: Germline and genes: mouse. The read ends 1 residue before the CDR3 terminus; that terminus is restored from the germline J gene. The chain carries TRBV3 and TRBJ1-1; 11 bases match TRBD1. The CDR3 has 14 amino acids. The ends lost 6 bases at V and 8 bases at J; junction bases unmatched: 8. The germline CDR1 and CDR2 sequences are SNHLY and FYNGKV (reference sequence). CDR3 residues: CASRTGTGGTEVFF. Partial CDR3 DNA: TGTGCCAGCAGAACCGGGACAGGGGGGACGGAAGTCTTC.